The sequence of this T cell receptor (beta chain) was determined in a study of T cells expressing NK-cell markers (dated by TCRdb to 2020 to 2021). Context from the whole study: Three sorted T-cell subsets (CD3+CD56+NKG2C+, CD3+CD56+NKG2C- and CD3+CD56-NKG2C+) from under ten donors had their TCR beta-chain repertoires profiled. Most of the eight sequenced donors were HCMV-seropositive and one was HCMV-seronegative. Randomly selected healthy volunteers, three men and five women, were used as the eight sequenced donors. Illumina HiSeq 2000/2500, MiSeq or NextSeq was used to sequence libraries as 2 x 150 bp reads.

A commercial ELISA kit detecting HCMV-specific IgG in serum was used to determine HCMV serostatus. Ficoll density gradient centrifugation was used to isolate peripheral blood mononuclear cells from blood. TCRdb names Illumina HiSeq 2000 as the instrument used. TCR beta cDNA libraries were prepared using 5'RACE template switching, which introduced a universal primer site and unique molecular identifiers. Synthesis of cDNA was primed from the TCR beta constant segment and was followed by two consecutive PCR amplification steps. Regarding the original processing steps: MIGEC was used to demultiplex reads and group the reads by UMI, and MiTCR was used to assemble and quantify clonotypes. Only TCR cDNA sequences supported by at least two reads were kept to exclude erroneous sequences. The tcR package was used for downstream repertoire analysis, and clonotypes were matched across fractions by CDR3 nucleotide sequence plus V segment. VDJmatch was used to annotate antigen specificity against VDJdb, with one amino acid substitution in CDR3 allowed. TCRdb reprocessed the public reads and reports one entry per CDR3 protein sequence, without DNA. The V and J calls follow TCRdb's processing rather than the paper's. The sample's own table lists approximately 440,000 distinct CDR3 sequences. Roughly 1.4% of the sample belongs to the ten largest clones.

The CDR3 sequence holds 13 residues, the cysteine and phenylalanine included. No DNA sequence is on record. CDR1 and CDR2 are drawn from the germline V gene: SGHRS, YFSETQ. Overall results and qualifications from the work: Those dominant clonotypes were again the most abundant among CD3+CD56-NKG2C+ cells in a handful of donors, at about 28.3-60.1%. Whether the expanded NKG2C-expressing T cell clones were specific for HCMV antigens remained unclear. In roughly 6 donors, the dominant CD3+CD56+NKG2C+ clonotypes ranked among the top 10 CD8+ clonotypes, making up 1.0-7.0% of CD8+ T cells.

Of note for this clonotype: Its antigen specificity is not known.

The TCR was taken from a woman between 45 and 60 years old in good health. Donor details come from another sample of the same person, matched by shared clones. Recombination connected TRBV5-1 to TRBJ1-4; with no DNA, the TCRdb D assignment of TRBD1 cannot be verified. Sequenced: blood T cells: a sorted CD56 or NKG2C T cell subset, CD4+ or CD8+ T cells, or bulk PBMC T cells (not recorded which). The CDR3 loop reads CASSRQEGEKLFF.